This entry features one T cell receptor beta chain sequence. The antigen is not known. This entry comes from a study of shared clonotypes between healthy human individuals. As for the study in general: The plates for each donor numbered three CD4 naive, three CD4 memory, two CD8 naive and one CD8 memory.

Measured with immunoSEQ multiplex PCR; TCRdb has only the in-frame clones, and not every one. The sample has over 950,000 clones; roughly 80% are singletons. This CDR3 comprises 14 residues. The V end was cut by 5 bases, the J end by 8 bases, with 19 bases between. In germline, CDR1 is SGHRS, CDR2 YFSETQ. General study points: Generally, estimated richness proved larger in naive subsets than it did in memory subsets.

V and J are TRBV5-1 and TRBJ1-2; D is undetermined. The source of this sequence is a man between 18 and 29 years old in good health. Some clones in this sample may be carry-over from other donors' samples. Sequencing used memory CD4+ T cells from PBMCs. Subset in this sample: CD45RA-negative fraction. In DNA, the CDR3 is TGCGCCAGCAGTAGCGGCGACTACCAAGGCGGCTACACCTTC. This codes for CASSSGDYQGGYTF.